This T cell receptor (beta chain) was profiled in a study of cytomegalovirus exposure and HLA in healthy donors. It was with 60 Vbeta and 13 Jbeta primers that the PCR ran. TCRdb keeps only in-frame clones here, not all; method: immunoSEQ multiplex PCR. This sample has about 130,000 clones; 15% to 20% occur once, and the top ten carry about 3.1%. Germline lookup yields CDR1 LGHNA and CDR2 YNFKEQ. The CDR3 consists of 16 residues. Trimming took 1 base from V and 2 from J, leaving 11 bases between them. The TCR comes from a female donor in good health and CMV-seropositive. This rearrangement joins TRBV4-2 to TRBJ2-2; possibly TRBD1 for D (6 bases). The sequencing sample was made of PBMCs. This chain's CDR3 is CASSQAGASNTGELFF. For the CDR3, the DNA is TGTGCCAGCAGCCAAGCAGGGGCTTCTAACACCGGGGAGCTGTTTTTT.